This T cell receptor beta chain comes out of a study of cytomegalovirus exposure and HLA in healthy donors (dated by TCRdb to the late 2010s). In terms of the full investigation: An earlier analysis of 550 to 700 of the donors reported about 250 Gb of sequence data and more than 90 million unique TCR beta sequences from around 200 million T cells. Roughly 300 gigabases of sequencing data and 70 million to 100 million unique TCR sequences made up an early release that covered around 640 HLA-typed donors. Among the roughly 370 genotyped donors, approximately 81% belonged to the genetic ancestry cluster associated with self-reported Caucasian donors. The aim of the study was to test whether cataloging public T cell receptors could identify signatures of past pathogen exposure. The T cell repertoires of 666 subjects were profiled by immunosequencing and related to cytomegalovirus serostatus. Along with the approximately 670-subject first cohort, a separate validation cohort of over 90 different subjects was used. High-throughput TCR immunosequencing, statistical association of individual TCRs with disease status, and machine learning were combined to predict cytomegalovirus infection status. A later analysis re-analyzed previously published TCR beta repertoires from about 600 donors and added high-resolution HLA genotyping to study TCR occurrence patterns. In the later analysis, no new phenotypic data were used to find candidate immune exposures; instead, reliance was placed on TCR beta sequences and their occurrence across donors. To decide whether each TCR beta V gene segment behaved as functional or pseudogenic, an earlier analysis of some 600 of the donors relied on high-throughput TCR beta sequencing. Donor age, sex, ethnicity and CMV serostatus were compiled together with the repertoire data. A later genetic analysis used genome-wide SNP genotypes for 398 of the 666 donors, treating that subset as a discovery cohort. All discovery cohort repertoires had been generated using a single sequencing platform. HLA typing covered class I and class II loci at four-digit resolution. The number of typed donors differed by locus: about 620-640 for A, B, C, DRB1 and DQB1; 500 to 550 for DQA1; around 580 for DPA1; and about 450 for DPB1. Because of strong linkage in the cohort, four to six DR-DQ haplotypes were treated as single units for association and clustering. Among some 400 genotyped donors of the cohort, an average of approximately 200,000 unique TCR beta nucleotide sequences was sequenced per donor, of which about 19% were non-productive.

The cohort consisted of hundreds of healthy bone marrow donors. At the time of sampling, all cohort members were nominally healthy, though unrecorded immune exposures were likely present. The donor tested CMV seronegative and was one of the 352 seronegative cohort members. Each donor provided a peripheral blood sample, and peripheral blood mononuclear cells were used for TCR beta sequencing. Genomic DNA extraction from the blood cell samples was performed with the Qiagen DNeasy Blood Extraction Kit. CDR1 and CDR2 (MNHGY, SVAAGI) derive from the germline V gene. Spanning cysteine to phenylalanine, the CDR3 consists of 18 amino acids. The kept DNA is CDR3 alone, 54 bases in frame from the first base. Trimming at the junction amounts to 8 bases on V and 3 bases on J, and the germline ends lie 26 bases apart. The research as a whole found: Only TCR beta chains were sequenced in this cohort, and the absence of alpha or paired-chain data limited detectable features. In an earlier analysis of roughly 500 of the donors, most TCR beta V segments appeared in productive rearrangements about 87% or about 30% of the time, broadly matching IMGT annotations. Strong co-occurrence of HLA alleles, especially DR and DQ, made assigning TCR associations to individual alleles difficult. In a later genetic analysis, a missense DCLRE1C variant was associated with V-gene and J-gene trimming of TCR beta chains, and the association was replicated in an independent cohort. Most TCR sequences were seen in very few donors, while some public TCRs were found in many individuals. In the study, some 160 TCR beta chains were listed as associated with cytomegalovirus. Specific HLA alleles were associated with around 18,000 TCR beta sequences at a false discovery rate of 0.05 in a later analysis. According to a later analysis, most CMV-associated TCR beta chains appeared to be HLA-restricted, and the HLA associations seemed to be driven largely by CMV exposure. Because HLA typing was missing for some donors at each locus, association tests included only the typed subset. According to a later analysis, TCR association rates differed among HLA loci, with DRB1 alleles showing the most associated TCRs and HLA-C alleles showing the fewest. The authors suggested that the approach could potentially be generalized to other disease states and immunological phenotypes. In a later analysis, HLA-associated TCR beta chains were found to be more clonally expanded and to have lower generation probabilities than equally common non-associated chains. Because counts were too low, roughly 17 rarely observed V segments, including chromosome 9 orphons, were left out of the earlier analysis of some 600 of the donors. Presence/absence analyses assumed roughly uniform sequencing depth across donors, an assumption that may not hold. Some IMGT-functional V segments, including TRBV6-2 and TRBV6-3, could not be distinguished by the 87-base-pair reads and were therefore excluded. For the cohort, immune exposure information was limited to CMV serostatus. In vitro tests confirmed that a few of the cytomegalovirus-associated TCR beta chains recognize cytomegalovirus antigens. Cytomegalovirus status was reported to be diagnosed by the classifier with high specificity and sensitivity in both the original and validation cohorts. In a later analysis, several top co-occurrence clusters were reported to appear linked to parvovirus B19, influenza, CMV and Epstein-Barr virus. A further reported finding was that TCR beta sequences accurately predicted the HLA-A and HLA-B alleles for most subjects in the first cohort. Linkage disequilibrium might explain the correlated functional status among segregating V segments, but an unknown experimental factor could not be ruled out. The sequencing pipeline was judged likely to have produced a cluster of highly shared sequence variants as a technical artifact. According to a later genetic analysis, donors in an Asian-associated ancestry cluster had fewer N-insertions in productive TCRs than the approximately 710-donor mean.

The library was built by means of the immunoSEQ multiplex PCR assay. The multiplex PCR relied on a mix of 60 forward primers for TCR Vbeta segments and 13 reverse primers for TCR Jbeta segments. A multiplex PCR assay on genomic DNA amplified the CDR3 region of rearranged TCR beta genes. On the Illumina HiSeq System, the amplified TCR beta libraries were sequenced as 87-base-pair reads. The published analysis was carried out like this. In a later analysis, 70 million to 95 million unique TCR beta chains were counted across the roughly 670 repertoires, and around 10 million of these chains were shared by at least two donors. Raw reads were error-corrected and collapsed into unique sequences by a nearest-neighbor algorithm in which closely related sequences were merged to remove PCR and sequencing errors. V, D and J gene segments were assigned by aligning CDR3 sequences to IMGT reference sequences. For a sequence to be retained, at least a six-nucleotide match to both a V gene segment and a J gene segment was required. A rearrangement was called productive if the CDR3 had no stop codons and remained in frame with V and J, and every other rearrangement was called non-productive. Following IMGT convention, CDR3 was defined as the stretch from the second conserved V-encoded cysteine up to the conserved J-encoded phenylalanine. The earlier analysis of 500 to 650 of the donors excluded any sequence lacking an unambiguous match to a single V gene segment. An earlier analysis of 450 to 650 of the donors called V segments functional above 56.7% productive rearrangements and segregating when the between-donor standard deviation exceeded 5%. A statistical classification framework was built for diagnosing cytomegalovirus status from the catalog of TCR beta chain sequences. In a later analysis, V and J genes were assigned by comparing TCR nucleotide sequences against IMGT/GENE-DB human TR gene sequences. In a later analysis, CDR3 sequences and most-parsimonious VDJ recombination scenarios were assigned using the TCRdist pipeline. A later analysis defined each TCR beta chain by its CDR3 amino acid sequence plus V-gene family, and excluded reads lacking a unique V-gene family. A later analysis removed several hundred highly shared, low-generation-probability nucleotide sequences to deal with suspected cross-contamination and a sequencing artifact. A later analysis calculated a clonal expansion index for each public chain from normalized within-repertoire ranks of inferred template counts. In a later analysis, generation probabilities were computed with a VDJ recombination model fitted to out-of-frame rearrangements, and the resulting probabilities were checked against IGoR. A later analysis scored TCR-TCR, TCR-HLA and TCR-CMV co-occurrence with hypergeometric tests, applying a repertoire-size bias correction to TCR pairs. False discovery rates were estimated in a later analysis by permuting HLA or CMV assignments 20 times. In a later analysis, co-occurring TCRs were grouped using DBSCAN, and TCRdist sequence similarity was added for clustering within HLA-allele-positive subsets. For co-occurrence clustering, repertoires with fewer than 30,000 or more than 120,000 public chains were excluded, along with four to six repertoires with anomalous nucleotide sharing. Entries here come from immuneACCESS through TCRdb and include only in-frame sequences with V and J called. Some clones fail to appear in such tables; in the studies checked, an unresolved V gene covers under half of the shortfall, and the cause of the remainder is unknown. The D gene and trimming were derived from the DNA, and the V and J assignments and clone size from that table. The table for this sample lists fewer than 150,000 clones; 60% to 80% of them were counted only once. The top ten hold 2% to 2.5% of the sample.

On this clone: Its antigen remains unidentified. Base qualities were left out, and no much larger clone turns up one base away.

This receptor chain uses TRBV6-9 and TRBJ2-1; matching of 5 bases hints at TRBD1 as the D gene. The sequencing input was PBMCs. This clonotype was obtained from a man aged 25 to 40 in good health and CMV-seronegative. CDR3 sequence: CASPHPDNGSVGYNEQFF. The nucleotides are TGTGCCAGCCCCCACCCGGACAACGGATCCGTTGGCTACAATGAGCAGTTCTTC.